The 10 T cell receptor beta chains below all came from one sample that was sequenced in a study of blood T cell repertoires in COVID-19. The method was immunoSEQ multiplex PCR; TCRdb's version includes in-frame clones alone and lacks a portion of them. In the table there are under 250,000 clones, approximately 82% of which are singletons. Sequenced material: peripheral blood. The receptors shown here come from a man between 35 and 55 years old with active or convalescent COVID-19.

The genes are TRBV9 and TRBJ1-1; 9 bases are shared with TRBD1. The CDR3 extends over 15 amino acids. After removal of 4 bases from V and 3 bases from J, the junction contained 7 bases not matched to a gene. CDR1 and CDR2 (germline): SGDLS, YYNGEE. The CDR3 DNA follows: TGTGCCAGCAGCCCCCGGGACAGGGATCACACTGAAGCTTTCTTT. It codes for CASSPRDRDHTEAFF.

A single count supports this clone. The rearrangement uses TRBV2 and TRBJ2-3; 8 bases fit TRBD1. The CDR3 loop spans 14 amino acids. V gave up 6 bases and J gave up 2 bases; unmatched junction bases: 4. Per the germline V gene, CDR1 is SNHLY and CDR2 is FYNNEI. The DNA for the CDR3 is TGTGCCAGCAGCGGACAGGGACACACAGATACGCAGTATTTT. It specifies CASSGQGHTDTQYF. Full variable domain (missing parts from reference TRBV2 and TRBJ2-3): EPEVTQTPSHQVTQMGQEVILRCVPISNHLYFYWYRQILGQKVEFLVSFYNNEISEKSEIFDDQFSVERPDGSNFTLKIRSTKLEDSAMYFCASSGQGHTDTQYFGPGTRLTVL.

The chain uses TRBV21-1 and TRBJ1-4; whether TRBD1, the table's D call, matches the DNA was not checked. TRBV21-1 is deemed a pseudogene. CDR3 length equals 16 residues. The CDR3 here is CASSGAGQEPNEKLFF. The CDR3 DNA reads TGTGCCAGCAGTGGGGCGGGACAGGAACCTAATGAAAAACTGTTTTTT.

In this sample, this clone turned up once. CDR3 in amino acids: CATSSSAGTRYGYTF. In DNA form, the CDR3 reads TGTGCCACCAGCAGCTCCGCCGGGACTCGGTATGGCTACACCTTC. V is TRBV15 and J is TRBJ1-2; TRBD1 is a possible D gene (5 bases). V lost 3 bases to trimming and J lost 5 bases, with 16 bases between them. Looked up from germline, CDR1 is LNHNV and CDR2 is YYDKDF (reference sequence). The CDR3 is 15 amino acids.

In this sample, this clone turned up once. V gene TRBV6-5 combines with J gene TRBJ2-3, with 12 bases aligning to TRBD2. Trimming cost V 7 bases and J 3 bases; bases outside gene matches: 5. The CDR3 covers 15 residues. Germline V lookup: CDR1 MNHEY, CDR2 SVGAGI. Written as DNA, the CDR3 is TGTGCCAGCAACCTAGCGGGAGGGTTTACAGATACGCAGTATTTT. It translates to CASNLAGGFTDTQYF.

V is TRBV10-3 and J is TRBJ1-2; D gene ambiguous. The CDR3 covers 15 residues. Germline CDR1 ENHRY, CDR2 SYGVKD. The V gene lost 4 bases and the J gene lost 4 bases, with 16 bases spanning the gap. As DNA, the CDR3 is TGTGCCATCAGTGGAGGGCGCACCGGCAGCTATGGCTACACCTTC. Translating it yields CAISGGRTGSYGYTF.

The chain combines TRBV4-1 with TRBJ1-6; TRBD1 aligns across 8 bases. The CDR3 sequence is 20 residues long. With V trimmed by 4 bases and J by 2 bases, 16 bases remained unmatched. Looked up from germline, CDR1 is MGHRA and CDR2 is YSYEKL. In DNA form, the CDR3 reads TGCGCCAGCAGCCCAAGGACAGGGAGTTTGTTGGGAACCTATAATTCACCCCTCCACTTT. It yields the protein CASSPRTGSLLGTYNSPLHF.

The chain carries TRBV6-5 and TRBJ2-7; unclear D gene. Germline assignment: CDR1 MNHEY and CDR2 SVGAGI. CDR3 length: 11 residues. V lost 6 bases, J lost 7 bases, and 10 bases lay in between. The CDR3 spells CASSLGREQYF. Here the CDR3 DNA reads TGTGCCAGCAGCCTAGGTCGGGAGCAGTACTTC.

The chain couples TRBV28 to TRBJ2-5, with 7 nucleotides matching TRBD2. The ends lost 3 bases at V and 9 bases at J; junction bases unmatched: 19. The length of the CDR3 is 17 residues. CDR1 is MDHEN, CDR2 SYDVKM, per germline. In nucleotides, the CDR3 is TGTGCCAGCAGTTTTGGGACTTGGGGGGGTGGTAATAATGCCCAGTACTTC. It translates to CASSFGTWGGGNNAQYF.

This chain links TRBV12-3 or TRBV12-4 with TRBJ1-2, with 9 bases aligning to TRBD1. The CDR3 loop spans 13 amino acids. The trim removed 6 bases at V and 6 bases at J, leaving 5 bases unmatched. In nucleotides, the CDR3 is TGTGCCAGCAGCAGGGACAGGGTCGATGGCTACACCTTC. It translates to CASSRDRVDGYTF.